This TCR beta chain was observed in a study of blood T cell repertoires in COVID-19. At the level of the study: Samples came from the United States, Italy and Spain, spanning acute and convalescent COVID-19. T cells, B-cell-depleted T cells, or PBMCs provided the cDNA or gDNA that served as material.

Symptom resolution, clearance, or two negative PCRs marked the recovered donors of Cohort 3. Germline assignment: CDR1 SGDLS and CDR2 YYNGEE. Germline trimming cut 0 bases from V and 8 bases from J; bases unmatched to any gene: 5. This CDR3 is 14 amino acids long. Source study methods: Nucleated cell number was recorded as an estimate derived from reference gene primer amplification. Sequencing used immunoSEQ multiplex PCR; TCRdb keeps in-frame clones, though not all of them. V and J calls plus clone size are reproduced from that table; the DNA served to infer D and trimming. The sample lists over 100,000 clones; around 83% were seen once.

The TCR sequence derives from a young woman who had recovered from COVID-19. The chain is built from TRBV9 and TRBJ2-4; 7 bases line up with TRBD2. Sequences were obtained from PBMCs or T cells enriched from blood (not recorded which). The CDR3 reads CASSVVGGRDIQYF. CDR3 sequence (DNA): TGTGCCAGCAGCGTAGTTGGAGGGAGGGACATTCAGTACTTC.